This T cell receptor beta chain was sequenced during a study of blood T cells in healthy people across ages (dated by TCRdb to 2014 to 2015). About the study as a whole: In model experiments, template switching captured roughly one uniquely barcoded TCR beta cDNA molecule for every two T cells. To track age-related changes in TCR beta repertoire diversity, the study relied on deep sequencing normalized with unique cDNA molecular identifiers. The donors were split into four age groups: young (average 16 years), middle-aged (around 37), aged (more than 55) and long-lived (more than 80). To avoid experimental bias, donors of different ages were randomly spread across the sequencing lanes. The study analyzed two additional independent replicas of 1 million unique cDNA reads from the same blood draw for two donors, one aged 18 to 30 and one aged 80 or older.

Library generation was performed with 5' RACE. The sequencing machine was an Illumina HiSeq 2500. A second PCR of about 7 to 12 cycles was run with a J-beta primer mix and a sample-barcoded 5' primer. A unique molecular identifier was introduced onto each TCR beta cDNA molecule by a template-switch 5' adaptor carrying 12 random nucleotides. Each sample yielded at least 3 million CDR3-containing paired-end reads. The Mint cDNA synthesis kit, primed by a TRBC-specific oligonucleotide, was used to synthesize first-strand cDNA from all RNA. Following uracil-DNA glycosylase treatment, all cDNA underwent a first 18-cycle PCR with the universal primers M1SS and BC2_uni_R. Processing in the source paper ran as follows. For normalization, 1 million high-quality reads, each with a distinct molecular identifier, were randomly selected from each sample. Instead of being binned into consensus sequences, reads that shared molecular identifiers were thrown out. MiTCR, run with a Q25 quality threshold and the strictest error-elimination algorithm, handled CDR3 identification, clonotype clustering and error correction. A nonparametric unseen species model using Euler transformation provided a lower-bound estimate of total TCR beta diversity. TCRdb handled the public reads itself, with Q25 trimming in fastp and clone calling in MiXCR, and kept productive beta chains. CDR3 protein duplicates are merged, each entry listing the most common genes and DNA. Clone size and V and J calls follow TCRdb, not the original study. The sample includes nearly 1 million distinct CDR3 sequences, with roughly half observed a single time. Of the sample, 20% to 25% is held by the ten largest clones.

This clonotype was seen a few times. It lacks a known antigen. Within one base of it there is no much larger clone, and no base qualities were kept. Based on the germline V gene, the CDR1 and CDR2 sequences are MDHEN and SYDVKM. The CDR3 covers 13 residues, taking in both the cysteine and the phenylalanine. Just the 39-base CDR3 DNA is kept, in frame starting at base 1. The junction shows trimming of 4 bases on V and 4 bases on J, plus 9 bases between the germline ends. Study-wide findings and limitations: A strong correlation was found between observed TCR beta diversity and the percentage of naive T cells measured by flow cytometry. Compared with the aged group, more naive CD4+ T cells, fewer expanded clones and increased TCR diversity were shown by the long-lived group, suggesting age selection. Because the CMV infection status of the donors was unknown, age-related changes in expanded clonotypes may potentially have been confounded. Total diversity estimates from one million sequenced T cells were considered lower bounds and underestimates. As age increased, observed TCR beta diversity per million T cells dropped in a roughly linear way, and a significant reduction was already evident by age around 41. Bulk unsorted PBMC profiling prevented conclusive comparison of naive and antigen-experienced compartments.

Donors were a few dozen systemically healthy Caucasian individuals from Russia aged roughly 6 to 100 years. About 9.6 milliliters of peripheral blood were collected from each donor into EDTA-treated Vacutainer tubes. Ficoll-Paque density-gradient centrifugation was used to isolate PBMCs, with at least 7 million obtained per sample. Trizol reagent was used to extract total RNA from PBMCs, with at least 5.5 micrograms per sample. For every donor, flow cytometry on a PBMC aliquot measured the percentage of naive CD45RAhigh/CD27high T cells. The receptor comes from a woman aged 60-75 years in good health. This receptor chain uses TRBV28 and TRBJ2-3, and TRBD2 may be the D gene, going by 6 matching bases. Specimen: blood. This receptor has the CDR3 CASSSGAADTQYF. The DNA reads TGTGCCAGCAGTTCGGGAGCAGCAGATACGCAGTATTTT.